The next 28 T cell receptor beta chains were all read from a single sample in a study of human T cells and chemical hapten exposure. TCRdb ran MiXCR on the RACE reads and lists one entry per CDR3 protein. This repertoire shows about 380,000 distinct CDR3 sequences, 5.1% found once; its top ten account for 2.6%. As to time point: pre-sensitization, week 0. As for treatment: therapeutic diphenylcyclopropenone sensitization with weekly scalp DPC. The sample in question was whole blood, obtained in connection with sensitization to the hapten diphenylcyclopropenone (DPC). Receptors originate from a woman aged 45 to 65 with alopecia areata. Some clones in this sample may be carry-over from other donors' samples.

This clonotype was recorded a few times. V and J are TRBV6-1 and TRBJ2-1, with D maybe TRBD2 (5 bases). There are 14 residues in the CDR3. V lost 0 bases and J lost 6, with 9 bases in between. Germline CDR1 reads MNHNS; CDR2 reads SASEGT. The CDR3 spells CASSEAPGSNEQFF. CDR3 nucleotides: TGTGCCAGCAGTGAAGCGCCGGGAAGCAATGAGCAGTTCTTC.

In its sample, this clonotype was seen many times. The V call is TRBV12-5, the J call TRBJ2-3; TRBD2 agrees at 12 bases. This CDR3 is built from 16 residues. Unmatched junction bases numbered 4, after V lost 1 base and J lost 5 bases. The V gene's germline CDR1 is LGHNT and CDR2 FRNRAP. CDR3 nucleotides: TGTGCTAGTGGTTTGGACCTAGCGGGGGGGCGAGATACGCAGTATTTT. It is translated as CASGLDLAGGRDTQYF.

The chain is built from TRBV7-9 and TRBJ2-3; possible D gene TRBD2, 6 bases. The V end was cut by 8 bases, the J end by 5 bases, with 11 bases between. The CDR3 runs 12 residues. In germline, CDR1 is SEHNR, CDR2 FQNEAQ (reference sequence). CDR3 amino acids: CASGGLGDTQYF. CDR3 DNA sequence: TGTGCCAGCGGGGGGTTAGGAGATACGCAGTATTTT.

The sample holds many counts of this clonotype. The rearrangement uses TRBV11-2 and TRBJ2-7; TRBD2 matches at 10 bases. CDR1 SGHAT and CDR2 FQNNGV come from the germline V gene. The CDR3 is made up of 14 amino acids. Trimming took 3 bases from V and 2 from J; bases not matched to a gene: 1. The CDR3 DNA sequence: TGTGCCAGCAGCTTTACTAGCGGGGCCTACGAGCAGTACTTC. It specifies CASSFTSGAYEQYF. Variable domain in full (rest from reference TRBV11-2 and TRBJ2-7): EAGVAQSPRYKIIEKRQSVAFWCNPISGHATLYWYQQILGQGPKLLIQFQNNGVVDDSQLPKDRFSAERLKGVDSTLKIQPAKLEDSAVYLCASSFTSGAYEQYFGPGTRLTVT.

This clonotype showed up many times. The chain employs TRBV12-3 or TRBV12-4 and TRBJ1-5, with D uncertain. Between the trimmed V and J ends, which lost 1 base and 2 bases, there was a span of 6 bases. The length of the CDR3 is 14 residues. The CDR3 here is CASSLGAGNQPQHF. For the CDR3, the DNA is TGTGCCAGCAGTTTAGGGGCAGGCAATCAGCCCCAGCATTTT.

This clonotype was found a few times. The chain has TRBV2 and TRBJ1-6, with a tentative D call TRBD1 (5 bases). The CDR3 length is 17 residues. Germline CDR1 SNHLY, CDR2 FYNNEI. The V and J ends lost 6 bases and 0 bases respectively, with 15 bases between them. The CDR3 sequence: CASRRDLSSSYNSPLHF. The CDR3 region has the DNA TGTGCCAGCAGGAGGGACCTCTCCAGCTCCTATAATTCACCCCTCCACTTT.

In this sample, this clonotype turned up many times. This rearrangement joins TRBV3-1 to TRBJ2-2, with 12 bases identical to TRBD2. V lost 5 bases to trimming and J lost 6 bases; unmatched junction nucleotides: 4. Looked up from germline, CDR1 is LGHDT and CDR2 is YNNKEL (reference sequence). This CDR3 comprises 15 residues. DNA for the CDR3: TGTGCCAGCAGCTCACGACTAGCGGGAGCCGGGGAGCTGTTTTTT. Its protein product is CASSSRLAGAGELFF.

This chain links TRBV2 with TRBJ2-5; TRBD2 might be the D (5 bases). The CDR3 is 14 amino acids. V gave up 8 bases and J gave up 5 bases, with 18 bases separating them. The germline V gene has CDR1 SNHLY and CDR2 FYNNEI. CDR3 residues: CASGRGSPPETQYF. CDR3 bases: TGTGCCAGCGGTAGAGGGAGTCCGCCGGAGACCCAGTACTTC.

The chain employs TRBV20-1 and TRBJ1-5; 8 nucleotides match TRBD1. Germline V lookup: CDR1 DFQATT, CDR2 SNEGSKA (reference sequence). This CDR3 spans 17 amino acids. V shed 1 base and J 1 base; nucleotides not matched to a gene: 9. CDR3 sequence reads: CSARAGTGDWSNQPQHF. For the CDR3, the DNA is TGCAGTGCTAGAGCTGGGACAGGAGATTGGAGCAATCAGCCCCAGCATTTT.

This clonotype was recorded a few times. The chain couples TRBV7-2 to TRBJ1-4, with 7 bases lining up with TRBD1. V shed 5 bases, J shed 0 bases, and the junction held 9 bases outside the gene matches. CDR3 length: 17 residues. The germline CDR1 and CDR2 sequences are SGHTA and FQGNSA. CDR3 nucleotide sequence: TGTGCCAGCAGCCCTGACAGGGTCGTTGCAACTAATGAAAAACTGTTTTTT. Amino acid sequence: CASSPDRVVATNEKLFF.

The genes are TRBV28 and TRBJ1-1; a weak D match, TRBD1 (5 bases). V was clipped by 5 bases and J by 0 bases, with 13 bases between them. The germline gives CDR1 MDHEN, CDR2 SYDVKM. The CDR3 is 15 residues long. Written as DNA, the CDR3 is TGTGCCAGCAGTCTGCGACAGACTATGAACACTGAAGCTTTCTTT. Its translation is CASSLRQTMNTEAFF.

Only a few counts were recorded for this clonotype. This chain connects TRBV5-1 to TRBJ2-6, with TRBD2 matching 9 bases. Germline CDR1 is SGHRS and CDR2 is YFSETQ. The CDR3 is 16 residues long. V shed 4 bases and J 4 bases; nucleotides not matched to a gene: 6. CDR3 DNA: TGCGCCAGCAGCACGGGACTAGCTCCCGGGGCCAACGTCCTGACTTTC. Its translation: CASSTGLAPGANVLTF.

In regard to this clonotype: A read error may account for a junction end that differs from germline. The chain carries TRBV11-2 and TRBJ2-2, with D perhaps TRBD2 (5 bases). The CDR3 contains 15 residues. Germline V gene lookup returns CDR1 SGHAT and CDR2 FQNNGV. Written as DNA, the CDR3 is TGTGCCAGCAGCCCCGACGGACTCCACACCGAGGAGCTGTTTTTT. Protein: CASSPDGLHTEELFF.

This clonotype showed up many times. The gene calls are TRBV27 and TRBJ2-1; weak D call: TRBD2 (6 bases). V lost 0 bases to trimming and J lost 6 bases, with 21 bases between them. The CDR3 spans 18 residues. Germline V gene data show CDR1 as MNHEY and CDR2 as SMNVEV (reference sequence). The CDR3 protein is CASSLSDPGLDSLNEQFF. The CDR3, as DNA: TGTGCCAGCAGTTTATCCGATCCGGGACTCGACTCCCTCAATGAGCAGTTCTTC.

The chain joins TRBV20-1 to TRBJ2-3; TRBD2 matches 10 bases. From germline, CDR1 is DFQATT and CDR2 SNEGSKA (reference sequence). With 3 bases clipped from V and 4 bases from J, the junction kept 4 bases outside the gene matches. The CDR3 is made up of 14 amino acids. The CDR3 bases are TGCAGTGCTAGGGAGCGGGGGGGCTCAGATACGCAGTATTTT. Its protein product is CSARERGGSDTQYF.

This clonotype was detected many times. V gene TRBV7-2 combines with J gene TRBJ2-3, with 7 bases fitting TRBD2. CDR3 length: 16 residues. Germline assignment: CDR1 SGHTA and CDR2 FQGNSA. V gave up 4 bases and J gave up 1 base; unmatched junction bases: 8. CDR3 coding DNA: TGTGCCAGCAGCTCCCCTGAGCGGGGTCGCACAGATACGCAGTATTTT. Amino acids: CASSSPERGRTDTQYF.

CDR3 DNA: TGTGCCACCAGTGATTTGTCTGCGACCCAGTACTTC. Amino acid sequence: CATSDLSATQYF. This chain links TRBV24-1 with TRBJ2-5; D is unresolved. V was cut by 0 bases and J by 7 bases, with 5 bases left in between. Germline CDR1 reads KGHDR; CDR2 reads SFDVKD. This CDR3 has 12 residues.

The V gene is TRBV2, the J gene TRBJ2-1; 7 bases match TRBD1. Losses at the gene ends were 1 base for V and 6 bases for J; bases not matched to a gene: 6. Germline-derived CDR1 and CDR2 are SNHLY and FYNNEI. The CDR3 loop spans 15 amino acids. DNA for the CDR3: TGTGCCAGCAGTGAAGACAGGGGATCTCTCAATGAGCAGTTCTTC. Residues: CASSEDRGSLNEQFF. Based on the CDR3 plus reference TRBV2 and TRBJ2-1, the full variable domain is EPEVTQTPSHQVTQMGQEVILRCVPISNHLYFYWYRQILGQKVEFLVSFYNNEISEKSEIFDDQFSVERPDGSNFTLKIRSTKLEDSAMYFCASSEDRGSLNEQFFGPGTRLTVL.

This clonotype was counted only a few times. V usage is TRBV30 and J usage is TRBJ1-1, with D perhaps TRBD1 (5 bases). V was shortened by 1 base and J by 5 bases, with 17 bases between the two germline ends. Looked up from germline, CDR1 is GTSNPN and CDR2 is SVGIG (reference sequence). The CDR3 covers 15 residues. The CDR3 nucleotides read TGTGCCTGGAGTGACGACAGCAAATCCCATACTGAAGCTTTCTTT. Translating gives CAWSDDSKSHTEAFF.

In this sample, this clonotype turned up many times. The rearrangement uses TRBV20-1 and TRBJ2-1, with TRBD2 matching over 8 bases. Trimming cost V 5 bases and J 9 bases; bases outside gene matches: 9. The CDR3 sequence is 13 residues long. The V gene's germline CDR1 is DFQATT and CDR2 SNEGSKA (reference sequence). The CDR3 DNA is TGCAGTGCTCCCGCGGGAGGACTAGGTGAGCAGTTCTTC. Translating gives CSAPAGGLGEQFF.

Many counts were recorded for this clonotype. This sequence joins TRBV21-1 and TRBJ2-7; TRBD1 was called by the table and not checked on the DNA. TRBV21-1 is a pseudogene. This CDR3 region has 19 residues. As DNA, the CDR3 is TGTGCCAGCAGCTCCTGGTTCCGGGACAGGGAGACGCAACTTTGGGAGCAGTACTTC. Translating gives CASSSWFRDRETQLWEQYF.

The V and J genes are TRBV14 and TRBJ2-5, with D uncertain. The CDR3 consists of 14 residues. Germline CDR1 SGHDN, CDR2 FVKESK. Deletions cut 0 bases from V and 4 bases from J, with 9 bases between. CDR3 nucleotides: TGTGCCAGCAGCCAAGATAGCTTCAGAGAGACCCAGTACTTC. Translated, it gives CASSQDSFRETQYF.

This clonotype was observed at least ten times. The chain links TRBV29-1 to TRBJ2-3; a weak D match, TRBD2 (6 bases). Germline-derived CDR1 and CDR2 are SQVTM and ANQGSEA. The CDR3 has 14 residues. V lost 6 bases, J lost 2 bases, and 15 bases lay in between. In nucleotides, the CDR3 is TGCAGCGTGACTAGATCTGGGATCACAGATACGCAGTATTTT. This translates into CSVTRSGITDTQYF.

In this sample, this clonotype turned up many times. The chain employs TRBV7-3 and TRBJ2-3, with 9 bases aligning to TRBD2. The ends lost 5 bases at V and 4 bases at J; junction bases unmatched: 7. CDR1 and CDR2 (germline): SGHTA, FQGTGA. CDR3 size: 15 residues. The CDR3 DNA reads TGTGCCAGCAGCCTCTGGGCGGGGGGGGCAGATACGCAGTATTTT. This encodes CASSLWAGGADTQYF.

J is TRBJ1-1 and V is TRBV20-1; TRBD1 matches at 11 bases. The CDR3 has 13 amino acids. The V gene end was trimmed by 3 bases and the J gene end by 7 bases; junction bases not matched to a gene: 4. The germline V gene encodes CDR1 DFQATT and CDR2 SNEGSKA (reference sequence). CDR3 DNA sequence: TGCAGTGCTAGCGGACAGGGGGCGGGTGAAGCTTTCTTT. It encodes CSASGQGAGEAFF.

The chain couples TRBV20-1 to TRBJ1-2, with 7 bases matching TRBD1. The V gene end was trimmed by 4 bases and the J gene end by 2 bases; junction bases not matched to a gene: 4. CDR3 length: 13 residues. In germline, CDR1 is DFQATT, CDR2 SNEGSKA (reference sequence). CDR3 amino acids: CSATTGDNYGYTF. CDR3 nucleotide sequence: TGCAGTGCTACTACAGGGGACAACTATGGCTACACCTTC.

This clonotype was observed at least ten times. V usage is TRBV12-3 or TRBV12-4 and J usage is TRBJ1-2; D perhaps matches TRBD1 (5 bases). V lost 4 bases and J lost 4, with 13 bases in between. CDR3 size: 14 residues. The DNA for the CDR3 is TGTGCCAGCAGTTCGGGGGGAGACATCTATGGCTACACCTTC. Translated, it gives CASSSGGDIYGYTF.

The J gene is TRBJ2-7, the V gene TRBV5-1; TRBD1 aligns across 7 bases. The CDR3 is made up of 15 amino acids. V trimming: 4 bases; J trimming: 2 bases; junction bases outside the gene matches: 9. Germline lookup yields CDR1 SGHRS and CDR2 YFSETQ. In nucleotides, the CDR3 is TGCGCCAGCAGCCCCGACGGACAGGCCCCCTACGAGCAGTACTTC. This sequence encodes CASSPDGQAPYEQYF.